This T cell receptor (beta chain) stems from a study of graft-versus-host responses after intestinal transplantation. Clones were read by immunoSEQ multiplex PCR, and TCRdb kept only the in-frame ones, dropping some. Of just over 70,000 clones in the sample, nearly 85% were seen once. Concerning this clone itself: The antigen is not known.

V gave up 4 bases and J gave up 5 bases; unmatched junction bases: 12. Germline V gene lookup returns CDR1 SGHRS and CDR2 YFSETQ. This CDR3 is 16 amino acids long. The clonotype was recovered from a human donor who was the organ donor for an intestinal transplant. The sequences come from unstimulated CD4+ T cells sorted from spleen or lymph node cells, collected before transplant. V is TRBV5-1 and J is TRBJ2-1, with 7 bases matching TRBD1. This CDR3 reads CASSQPGTEFNNEQFF. The CDR3 DNA is TGCGCCAGCAGCCAACCCGGGACAGAGTTTAACAATGAGCAGTTCTTC.